The 22 T cell receptor beta chains presented below share a single source sample, sequenced in a study of cytomegalovirus exposure and HLA in healthy donors (dated by TCRdb to 2015 to 2018). Library preparation employed the immunoSEQ multiplex PCR assay. What TCRdb holds here is the immuneACCESS table cut down to in-frame rearrangements. Part of the clones is not present; checked against another copy, under half of the missing clones reflect an unresolved V gene, and the others are unexplained. The sample table holds 35,000 to 55,000 clones, of which under 95% were seen once. The ten most abundant clones make up over 2% of the sample. The source material was PBMCs. These receptors were taken from a young woman in good health and CMV-seronegative.

This chain uses TRBV9 with TRBJ1-1, with D hard to call. Germline CDR1 reads SGDLS; CDR2 reads YYNGEE. With 3 bases removed from V and 4 bases from J, the gap between germline ends came to 19 bases. The CDR3 sequence is 16 residues long. The CDR3 nucleotides read TGTGCCAGCAGCGCCCGTCCTGTTGGTGCGGGCACTGAAGCTTTCTTT. Protein product: CASSARPVGAGTEAFF.

The chain recombines TRBV7-2 with TRBJ1-1, with a weak D call TRBD1 (5 bases). CDR1 and CDR2 from the germline V gene are SGHTA and FQGNSA. The CDR3 covers 13 residues. V was trimmed by 5 bases and J by 8 bases, leaving 15 bases between them. The CDR3 loop is CASSLRTQKEAFF. The CDR3 nucleotides are TGTGCCAGCAGCCTGAGGACACAGAAAGAAGCTTTCTTT.

The rearrangement uses TRBV4-2 and TRBJ2-3, with 9 positions matching TRBD2. In germline, CDR1 is LGHNA, CDR2 YNFKEQ. V dropped 4 bases and J dropped 1; count of bases not matched to a gene: 18. This CDR3 is 20 amino acids long. The CDR3 region has the DNA TGTGCCAGCAGCCTCTCATATGGAGCGGGAGGAGGCGAAGGCACAGATACGCAGTATTTT. Amino acids: CASSLSYGAGGGEGTDTQYF.

The count of this clone is one. This chain links TRBV6-1 with TRBJ1-2; possibly TRBD1 for D (5 bases). CDR1 is MNHNS, CDR2 SASEGT, per germline. V lost 2 bases, J lost 8 bases, and 15 bases lay in between. The CDR3 covers 14 residues. The CDR3 sequence is CASSEYRFAGGYTF. The CDR3, as DNA: TGTGCCAGCAGTGAATACAGGTTTGCGGGAGGCTACACCTTC.

The rearrangement links TRBV7-9 to TRBJ2-7; 10 bases map to TRBD1. The CDR3 loop spans 15 amino acids. Trimming removed 2 bases from V and 0 bases from J; junction bases left unmatched: 1. Per germline, CDR1 SEHNR and CDR2 FQNEAQ (reference sequence). This CDR3 is CASSLWTGGSYEQYF. Written as DNA, the CDR3 is TGTGCCAGCAGCTTATGGACAGGGGGCTCCTACGAGCAGTACTTC. The full variable domain, completed using reference TRBV7-9 and TRBJ2-7, is DTGVSQNPRHKITKRGQNVTFRCDPISEHNRLYWYRQTLGQGPEFLTYFQNEAQLEKSRLLSDRFSAERPKGSFSTLEIQRTEQGDSAMYLCASSLWTGGSYEQYFGPGTRLTVT.

This rearrangement joins TRBV4-2 to TRBJ2-1; D perhaps matches TRBD2 (5 bases). The CDR3 spans 14 residues. V lost 3 bases to trimming and J lost 6 bases, with 12 bases between them. Germline CDR1 is LGHNA and CDR2 is YNFKEQ. Written as DNA, the CDR3 is TGTGCCAGCAGCCAGACGCGGGCGGGCAATGAGCAGTTCTTC. Translation: CASSQTRAGNEQFF.

This clone was picked up one time. The chain has TRBV13 and TRBJ2-3, with TRBD2 as a possible D gene (7 bases). Per germline, CDR1 PRHDT and CDR2 FYEKMQ (reference sequence). Trimming left V 4 bases short and J 1 base short, with 18 bases between. The CDR3 loop spans 17 amino acids. CDR3 in DNA: TGTGCCAGCAGCTCACCTGGAGGCGGGGGCGGCACAGATACGCAGTATTTT. Translated, it gives CASSSPGGGGGTDTQYF. The variable domain in full, completed from reference TRBV13 and TRBJ2-3, reads AAGVIQSPRHLIKEKRETATLKCYPIPRHDTVYWYQQGPGQDPQFLISFYEKMQSDKGSIPDRFSAQQFSDYHSELNMSSLELGDSALYFCASSSPGGGGGTDTQYFGPGTRLTVL.

This clone was detected only once. This chain joins TRBV5-1 and TRBJ1-1; D uncertain. The CDR3 length is 14 residues. CDR1 SGHRS and CDR2 YFSETQ come from the germline V gene. V was pared by 0 bases and J by 1 base, with 7 bases between. CDR3 nucleotides: TGCGCCAGCAGCTTGGGCCAGGCGAACACTGAAGCTTTCTTT. Its protein is CASSLGQANTEAFF.

This chain joins TRBV11-2 and TRBJ2-4; 7 bases match TRBD1. CDR1 and CDR2 from the germline V gene are SGHAT and FQNNGV. This CDR3 has 15 amino acids. V dropped 5 bases and J dropped 1; count of bases not matched to a gene: 5. This CDR3 reads CASSEVQGAKNIQYF. The CDR3, as DNA: TGTGCCAGCAGCGAGGTACAGGGGGCCAAAAACATTCAGTACTTC.

The rearrangement uses TRBV4-2 and TRBJ2-5; a weak D match, TRBD2 (6 bases). Germline V gene sequence: CDR1 LGHNA, CDR2 YNFKEQ. Trimming removed 0 bases at V and 5 bases at J, with 13 bases between. The CDR3 runs 15 residues. The CDR3 sequence: CASSQDLSLAETQYF. CDR3 sequence (DNA): TGTGCCAGCAGCCAAGATTTATCACTAGCTGAGACCCAGTACTTC.

The table lists this clone with a count of one. Other DNA sequences in the sample encode the same CDR3. This chain connects TRBV30 to TRBJ2-1, with TRBD2 matching over 12 bases. V lost 0 bases to trimming and J lost 3 bases; unmatched junction nucleotides: 0. This CDR3 is 15 amino acids long. CDR1 and CDR2 from the germline V gene are GTSNPN and SVGIG (reference sequence). The CDR3 sequence is CAWSVLAGGYNEQFF. As DNA, the CDR3 is TGTGCCTGGAGTGTACTAGCGGGAGGCTACAATGAGCAGTTCTTC.

J is TRBJ1-4 and V is TRBV28; 8 bases are a match to TRBD1. Trimming removed 5 bases from V and 6 bases from J; junction bases left unmatched: 2. The CDR3 is made up of 13 amino acids. The V gene's germline CDR1 is MDHEN and CDR2 SYDVKM. The chain's CDR3 is CASSTGGDEKLFF. CDR3 DNA: TGTGCCAGCAGTACAGGGGGAGATGAAAAACTGTTTTTT.

This clone is categorized as medium-sized. The V gene is TRBV6-4, the J gene TRBJ2-3, with TRBD2 identical over 10 bases. The ends lost 2 bases at V and 1 base at J; junction bases unmatched: 0. This CDR3 is built from 15 residues. Per the germline V gene, CDR1 is MRHNA and CDR2 is SNTAGT. Written as DNA, the CDR3 is TGTGCCAGCAGTGACGGGACTAGCGGCACAGATACGCAGTATTTT. This encodes CASSDGTSGTDTQYF.

The chain carries TRBV7-9 and TRBJ1-4, with TRBD1 matching over 7 bases. V gave up 5 bases and J gave up 6 bases; unmatched junction bases: 9. Germline assignment: CDR1 SEHNR and CDR2 FQNEAQ (reference sequence). The CDR3 has 15 residues. CDR3 residues: CASSPGTARDEKLFF. DNA of the CDR3: TGTGCCAGCAGCCCCGGGACAGCCAGGGATGAAAAACTGTTTTTT.

About this clone itself: An end of the junction differs from the germline gene, which may be a read error. The rearrangement joins TRBV9 to TRBJ1-1, with D perhaps matching TRBD1 (5 bases). The CDR3 is made up of 13 amino acids. Germline V CDR1 and CDR2: SGDLS, YYNGEE. The CDR3 reads CASTAGGSTEVFF. The CDR3 DNA reads as TGTGCCAGCACCGCTGGGGGGAGCACTGAAGTTTTCTTT.

This clone is a singleton in its sample. The CDR3 DNA is TGTGCCAGCAGTGCCCCCTTAGGGGCTAACTATGGCTACACCTTC. It is translated as CASSAPLGANYGYTF. This chain uses TRBV6-5 with TRBJ1-2; D is perhaps TRBD1 (5 bases). The CDR3 consists of 15 residues. Germline CDR1 and CDR2: MNHEY and SVGAGI. V dropped 5 bases and J dropped 0 bases, with 13 bases sitting between them.

This chain connects TRBV5-1 to TRBJ2-3, with 7 bases identical to TRBD2. This CDR3 region has 15 residues. CDR1 SGHRS and CDR2 YFSETQ come from the germline V gene. The trim removed 3 bases at V and 0 bases at J, leaving 4 bases unmatched. The CDR3 DNA follows: TGCGCCAGCAGCTCCCAACTAGCGAGCACAGATACGCAGTATTTT. This gives the protein CASSSQLASTDTQYF.

This clone was observed a single time. V and J are TRBV7-9 and TRBJ2-3, with 7 bases that match TRBD2. V shed 4 bases and J 5 bases; nucleotides not matched to a gene: 6. The germline gives CDR1 SEHNR, CDR2 FQNEAQ (reference sequence). This CDR3 has 14 residues. CDR3 sequence (DNA): TGTGCCAGCAGCTCCTTGCGGGAGAGAGATACGCAGTATTTT. Protein sequence: CASSSLRERDTQYF.

V is TRBV7-3 and J is TRBJ2-1, with 8 bases lining up with TRBD2. Losses at the gene ends were 3 bases for V and 7 bases for J; bases not matched to a gene: 8. The CDR3 is made up of 15 amino acids. Germline V gives CDR1 SGHTA, CDR2 FQGTGA. This CDR3 reads CASSLSGGGRNEQFF. The CDR3 coding sequence is TGTGCCAGCAGCTTGAGCGGGGGAGGGAGGAATGAGCAGTTCTTC.

This clone was counted a few times. V usage is TRBV10-3 and J usage is TRBJ2-7; D is possibly TRBD2 (5 bases). CDR3 length: 13 amino acids. Per germline, CDR1 ENHRY and CDR2 SYGVKD. The germline V and J ends were trimmed by 5 bases and 5 bases, with 13 bases remaining between them. CDR3 residues: CAISSGLNDEQYF. Written as DNA, the CDR3 is TGTGCCATCAGTTCTGGACTTAACGACGAGCAGTACTTC.

CDR3 nucleotide sequence: TGTGCCAGCAGACGGGACAGGGAAGCTTTCTTT. The encoded protein is CASRRDREAFF. The gene calls are TRBV6-5 and TRBJ1-1, with 8 bases fitting TRBD1. Trimming removed 6 bases from V and 8 bases from J; junction bases left unmatched: 2. The CDR3 covers 11 residues. Germline-derived CDR1 and CDR2 are MNHEY and SVGAGI.

The chain combines TRBV19 with TRBJ1-1; no definite D call. Looked up from germline, CDR1 is LNHDA and CDR2 is SQIVND (reference sequence). The CDR3 totals 11 residues. The V and J ends lost 5 bases and 5 bases respectively, with 6 bases between them. DNA for the CDR3: TGTGCCAGTAGTCCAGGAACTGAAGCTTTCTTT. It encodes CASSPGTEAFF.